The rows below give T cell receptor beta chains drawn from one sample of a study of cytomegalovirus exposure and HLA in healthy donors. Profiled with immunoSEQ multiplex PCR; TCRdb holds only in-frame clones, not every one. The sample yields around 120,000 clones, 8.5% to 10% seen once. Material: PBMCs. The receptors originated from a man aged 25 to 40 in good health and CMV-seronegative. The CDR3 runs from the conserved cysteine through the conserved F or W.

>TRBJ2-5|TRBV21-1
CASSSLLAGGQETQYF
>TRBJ2-1|TRBV10-1
CASSGTGEGTYNEQFF
>TRBJ1-2|TRBV9
CASSVSFSGGSPFGYTF
>TRBJ2-7|TRBV7-2
CASASSGSYEQYF
>TRBJ1-1|TRBV4-1
CASSQDFGNTEAFF
>TRBJ1-2|TRBV19
CASTGQGALAYTF
>TRBJ2-4|TRBV29-1
CSVEGQFKNIQYF
>TRBJ2-3|TRBV4-2
CASSQGVQALSTDTQYF
>TRBJ2-3|TRBV27
CASSHGLATDTQYF
>TRBJ1-3|TRBV27
CASSLGGLGNTIYF
>TRBJ2-7|TRBV7-2
CASSQTAGTGGHEQYF
>TRBJ2-2|TRBV7-9
CASSLAGWSGELFF
>TRBJ1-2|TRBV4-3
CASSQEHHYGYTF
>TRBJ1-2|TRBV28
CASSQNYGYTF
>TRBJ2-5|TRBV9
CASSGRGREQYF
>TRBJ1-6|TRBV6-5
CASRSGQLNSPLHF
>TRBJ1-6|TRBV5-4
CASSLGQANSPLHF